Each of the 24 T cell receptor beta chains below was sequenced from the same sample in a study of T cells in Graves' hyperthyroidism and ophthalmopathy. The investigators amplified TCR beta CDR3 regions from RNA transcripts. A first-round RT-PCR of the TCR CDR3 used the HTBI primer set. Each CDR3 protein gets one entry after TCRdb re-called the multiplex PCR reads with MiXCR. The sample shows 500,000 to 650,000 distinct CDR3 sequences, approximately 49% of them seen only once. Sequencing was performed on peripheral blood or thyroid tissue (not recorded which). The receptors originated from an adult woman with Graves' disease, either hyperthyroidism or ophthalmopathy (not recorded which).

There are a few counts of this clonotype. This rearrangement joins TRBV29-1 to TRBJ1-1, with TRBD1 as a possible D gene (5 bases). Trimming took 7 bases from V and 3 from J, leaving 15 bases between them. The CDR3 extends over 13 amino acids. Germline CDR1 SQVTM, CDR2 ANQGSEA. CDR3 nucleotides: TGCAGCGCTCTCGACAGCGGGGACACTGAAGCTTTCTTT. Translation gives CSALDSGDTEAFF.

This chain connects TRBV3-1 to TRBJ1-1; no clear D. The V end lost 0 bases, the J end lost 4 bases, and 3 bases lay between the germline ends. The CDR3 totals 12 residues. The germline V gene encodes CDR1 LGHDT and CDR2 YNNKEL (reference sequence). CDR3 sequence reads: CASSQEATEAFF. DNA for the CDR3: TGTGCCAGCAGCCAAGAGGCCACTGAAGCTTTCTTT.

The V call is TRBV9, the J call TRBJ2-5; D is possibly TRBD2 (5 bases). CDR1 is SGDLS, CDR2 YYNGEE, per germline. The CDR3 has 16 amino acids. Trimming took 5 bases from V and 5 from J, leaving 22 bases between them. The CDR3 nucleotides read TGTGCCAGCAGGATAGGACCGGGGAACGTGGGGGAGACCCAGTACTTC. Protein: CASRIGPGNVGETQYF. Combining the CDR3 with reference TRBV9 and TRBJ2-5 gives the whole variable domain DSGVTQTPKHLITATGQRVTLRCSPRSGDLSVYWYQQSLDQGLQFLIQYYNGEERAKGNILERFSAQQFPDLHSELNLSSLELGDSALYFCASRIGPGNVGETQYFGPGTRLLVL.

This clonotype occurred many times. The genes are TRBV20-1 and TRBJ2-7, with TRBD1 identical over 8 bases. Germline CDR1 reads DFQATT; CDR2 reads SNEGSKA (reference sequence). The CDR3 extends over 14 amino acids. Losses at the gene ends were 2 bases for V and 4 bases for J; bases not matched to a gene: 7. CDR3 DNA: TGCAGTGCTAGAACCGGGACAGGAGTGTACGAGCAGTACTTC. It is translated as CSARTGTGVYEQYF.

The chain couples TRBV7-9 to TRBJ2-2, with 10 bases lining up with TRBD1. Trimming took 1 base from V and 7 from J; bases not matched to a gene: 6. Germline V CDR1 and CDR2: SEHNR, FQNEAQ (reference sequence). This CDR3 has 16 residues. The CDR3 coding sequence is TGTGCCAGCAGCTTAGGACCGGGACAGGGGCTCGGGGAGCTGTTTTTT. This sequence encodes CASSLGPGQGLGELFF.

The chain joins TRBV9 to TRBJ2-7; D tentatively fits TRBD1 or TRBD2 (5 bases each). CDR1 SGDLS and CDR2 YYNGEE come from the germline V gene. The CDR3 length is 15 residues. V was pared by 3 bases and J by 8 bases, with 21 bases between. The CDR3 DNA is TGTGCCAGCAGCGCGGGGCAAACGATCGGGGTCAAGCAGTACTTC. Amino acids: CASSAGQTIGVKQYF.

In this sample, this clonotype turned up many times. The chain combines TRBV12-3 or TRBV12-4 with TRBJ1-6; D is unresolved. With 5 bases removed from V and 2 bases from J, the gap between germline ends came to 10 bases. The CDR3 is 15 amino acids. For the CDR3, the DNA is TGTGCCAGCAGTCCGTCCGGGGCCTATAATTCACCCCTCCACTTT. Translated: CASSPSGAYNSPLHF.

This clonotype was picked up many times. The V and J genes are TRBV7-6 and TRBJ2-5; either TRBD1 or TRBD2 may supply D (5 bases each). CDR3 length: 15 amino acids. The V gene lost 5 bases and the J gene lost 4 bases, with 17 bases spanning the gap. CDR1 SGHVS and CDR2 FNYEAQ come from the germline V gene. CDR3 sequence (DNA): TGTGCCAGCAGCGCCCCCCGAGGGGTAGGAGAGACCCAGTACTTC. It translates to CASSAPRGVGETQYF.

This chain links TRBV4-2 with TRBJ2-2, with D uncertain. Per the germline V gene, CDR1 is LGHNA and CDR2 is YNFKEQ. The V and J ends lost 4 bases and 13 bases respectively, with 4 bases between them. The CDR3 totals 9 residues. The CDR3 sequence: CASSRGLFF. The CDR3 region has the DNA TGTGCCAGCAGCCGGGGGCTGTTTTTT.

This clonotype showed up just once. The CDR3 region is CSARKDLRGQRETQYF. In DNA, the CDR3 is TGCAGTGCTAGGAAGGATCTCAGGGGGCAGAGAGAGACCCAGTACTTC. The gene calls are TRBV20-1 and TRBJ2-5; 8 nucleotides agree with TRBD1. This CDR3 has 16 residues. Germline trimming cut 3 bases from V and 4 bases from J; bases unmatched to any gene: 13. Germline values: CDR1 DFQATT, CDR2 SNEGSKA (reference sequence).

Ten or more counts support this clonotype. The chain employs TRBV6-5 and TRBJ2-7; 8 bases are shared with TRBD1. V was pared by 6 bases and J by 4 bases, with 5 bases of the junction left unmatched. Germline lookup yields CDR1 MNHEY and CDR2 SVGAGI. This CDR3 is 13 amino acids long. The CDR3 DNA is TGTGCCAGCAGGAGACAGGGGAGTTACGAGCAGTACTTC. This sequence encodes CASRRQGSYEQYF.

The chain joins TRBV24-1 to TRBJ2-2; the D gene is possibly TRBD1 (6 bases). From germline, CDR1 is KGHDR and CDR2 SFDVKD. The V and J ends lost 3 bases and 3 bases respectively, with 13 bases between them. The CDR3 sequence is 16 residues long. This CDR3 reads CATSDPTGRDTGELFF. CDR3 DNA sequence: TGTGCCACCAGTGATCCTACAGGGCGTGACACCGGGGAGCTGTTTTTT.

The rearrangement uses TRBV29-1 and TRBJ2-5; D is unclear. This CDR3 is 11 amino acids long. Trimming took off 4 bases at V and 5 bases at J, with 8 bases between the two ends. Germline CDR1 and CDR2: SQVTM and ANQGSEA. The CDR3 DNA reads TGCAGCGTTGGAAGTGGGGAGACCCAGTACTTC. This encodes CSVGSGETQYF.

The chain links TRBV7-6 to TRBJ2-2, with no clear D. Germline CDR1 SGHVS, CDR2 FNYEAQ. The CDR3 covers 16 residues. Trimming stripped 1 base from V and 0 bases from J, with 9 bases between. This CDR3 is CASSLGKRTNTGELFF. The CDR3 bases are TGTGCCAGCAGCTTAGGGAAGCGTACGAACACCGGGGAGCTGTTTTTT.

As to this clonotype: This sequence may be a read error, since a much larger clone differs from it by one base. The chain employs TRBV11-2 and TRBJ2-6; 8 nucleotides line up with TRBD1. Trimming took 4 bases from V and 0 from J; bases not matched to a gene: 11. Germline V gene lookup returns CDR1 SGHAT and CDR2 FQNNGV. The CDR3 runs to 19 residues. The CDR3: CASSSYRTGYDSGANVLTF. In DNA, the CDR3 is TGTGCCAGCAGCTCGTACAGGACAGGGTATGACTCTGGGGCCAACGTCCTGACTTTC.

This chain uses TRBV29-1 with TRBJ2-5, with D possibly matching TRBD2 (6 bases). This CDR3 has 12 amino acids. Trimming removed 8 bases at V and 1 base at J, with 11 bases between. CDR1 and CDR2 (germline): SQVTM, ANQGSEA. The CDR3 nucleotides are TGCAGCTTGGGCGGGACCCAAGAGACCCAGTACTTC. It yields the protein CSLGGTQETQYF.

This chain connects TRBV25-1 to TRBJ2-2; 8 nucleotides line up with TRBD2. Losses at the gene ends were 4 bases for V and 9 bases for J; bases not matched to a gene: 7. The germline gives CDR1 MGHDK, CDR2 SYGVNS. This CDR3 region has 14 residues. Here the CDR3 DNA reads TGTGCCAGCAGTGCGCTAGCGGGTCCGAGGGAGCTGTTTTTT. Amino acids: CASSALAGPRELFF.

There are a few counts of this clonotype. This chain links TRBV9 with TRBJ1-2; D may be TRBD1 (6 bases). The germline gives CDR1 SGDLS, CDR2 YYNGEE. CDR3 length equals 16 residues. Between the trimmed V and J ends, which lost 4 bases and 5 bases, there was a span of 21 bases. Written as DNA, the CDR3 is TGTGCCAGCAGCTCCCCCCCGGGGGGGCGCAGGTATGGCTACACCTTC. Its protein product is CASSSPPGGRRYGYTF.

This chain links TRBV20-1 with TRBJ1-1; 7 nucleotides line up with TRBD1. Germline V gene sequence: CDR1 DFQATT, CDR2 SNEGSKA (reference sequence). V was clipped by 4 bases and J by 4 bases; unmatched bases: 12. This CDR3 region has 15 residues. The CDR3 loop reads CSANPNRGSVTEAFF. The CDR3 bases are TGCAGTGCTAACCCAAACAGGGGATCGGTCACTGAAGCTTTCTTT.

Only one count was recorded for this clonotype. The junction departs from the called germline gene at one end, perhaps through a read error. The rearrangement links TRBV7-7 to TRBJ2-1, with 10 positions matching TRBD1. CDR3 length: 15 amino acids. Per germline, CDR1 SSHAT and CDR2 FNYEAQ (reference sequence). This CDR3 is CASSPMTGGQDEQFF. CDR3 coding DNA: TGTGCTAGCAGCCCCATGACAGGGGGCCAGGATGAGCAGTTCTTC.

This clonotype was observed at least ten times. The CDR3 loop is CASSVDAGAYEQYF. In DNA, the CDR3 is TGTGCCAGCAGCGTAGATGCGGGGGCTTACGAGCAGTACTTC. The gene calls are TRBV9 and TRBJ2-7, with D tentatively TRBD2 (7 bases). Germline V CDR1 and CDR2: SGDLS, YYNGEE. V shed 0 bases and J shed 4 bases, with 11 bases lying between them. This CDR3 has 14 residues.

V usage is TRBV7-2 and J usage is TRBJ1-1; the match to TRBD1 covers 7 bases. With 6 bases clipped from V and 6 bases from J, the junction kept 10 bases outside the gene matches. Germline CDR1 and CDR2: SGHTA and FQGNSA. The length of the CDR3 is 14 residues. CDR3 region: CASSTGANSAEAFF. The CDR3, as DNA: TGTGCCAGCAGTACAGGGGCAAATAGTGCTGAAGCTTTCTTT.

Worth noting for this clonotype: The junction and the germline gene differ at one end; a read error may be behind it. J is TRBJ2-7 and V is TRBV6-1; 10 nucleotides agree with TRBD1. Germline V CDR1 and CDR2: MNHNS, SASEGT. The CDR3 has 14 residues. CDR3 in amino acids: CAISESTGGSEQYF. The CDR3 bases are TGTGCCATCAGTGAGTCGACAGGGGGCTCCGAGCAGTACTTC.

About this clonotype itself: A read error is possible here, since a much larger clone lies one base away. The chain couples TRBV4-2 to TRBJ1-2, with 8 bases matching TRBD1. The CDR3 runs to 14 residues. Trimming at V came to 6 bases and at J to 4 bases, leaving 7 bases not matched to a gene. Germline lookup yields CDR1 LGHNA and CDR2 YNFKEQ. The CDR3 DNA reads TGTGCCAGCAGTCCAGCGACAGGGGCCTATGGCTACACCTTC. Translating it yields CASSPATGAYGYTF.